Shown below are 18 T cell receptor beta chains from a single sample sequenced in a study of blood T cell repertoires in COVID-19. Assay used: immunoSEQ multiplex PCR; TCRdb lists only in-frame clones, some missing. The sample shows roughly 100,000 clones, 80% to 90% of them seen only once. The sequencing input was peripheral blood. Receptors were obtained from a man older than 75 with COVID-19, enrolled during active disease.

J is TRBJ1-2 and V is TRBV5-4; D uncertain. CDR1 is SGHNT, CDR2 YYREEE, per germline (reference sequence). The CDR3 length is 13 residues. The germline V and J ends were trimmed by 2 bases and 2 bases, with 7 bases remaining between them. The CDR3 reads CASSLAGNYGYTF. Here the CDR3 DNA reads TGTGCCAGCAGCTTAGCAGGCAACTATGGCTACACCTTC.

The chain couples TRBV7-3 to TRBJ2-3, with a tentative D call TRBD2 (5 bases). Germline CDR1 is SGHTA and CDR2 is FQGTGA. The CDR3 totals 14 residues. V was pared by 4 bases and J by 2 bases, with 10 bases between. CDR3 bases: TGTGCCAGCAGCTCCGGACTGAACACAGATACGCAGTATTTT. Translated: CASSSGLNTDTQYF. The whole variable domain, remainder taken from reference TRBV7-3 and TRBJ2-3, is GAGVSQTPSNKVTEKGKYVELRCDPISGHTALYWYRQSLGQGPEFLIYFQGTGAADDSGLPNDRFFAVRPEGSVSTLKIQRTERGDSAVYLCASSSGLNTDTQYFGPGTRLTVL.

The genes are TRBV14 and TRBJ2-1; 10 positions agree with TRBD1. J gave up 6 bases and V 4 bases, and 6 bases lay outside the gene matches. CDR3 length: 15 residues. Germline V gene sequence: CDR1 SGHDN, CDR2 FVKESK. CDR3 bases: TGTGCCAGCAGCCCGCGGGACAGGGGAGGCAATGAGCAGTTCTTC. The encoded protein is CASSPRDRGGNEQFF.

V gene TRBV12-3 or TRBV12-4 combines with J gene TRBJ1-5; D unresolved. The V gene lost 3 bases and the J gene lost 4 bases, with 7 bases spanning the gap. The CDR3 spans 13 residues. CDR3 DNA: TGTGCCAGCAGTTTCATAGAGAATCAGCCCCAGCATTTT. Its translation is CASSFIENQPQHF.

Only one count was recorded for this clone. J is TRBJ2-2 and V is TRBV10-3; the match to TRBD2 covers 11 bases. The V gene end was trimmed by 9 bases and the J gene end by 4 bases; junction bases not matched to a gene: 4. Germline V CDR1 and CDR2: ENHRY, SYGVKD. CDR3 length: 14 amino acids. The CDR3 sequence: CAMAGTSGTGELFF. CDR3 in DNA: TGTGCCATGGCCGGGACTAGCGGCACCGGGGAGCTGTTTTTT.

The chain joins TRBV19 to TRBJ1-6, with no clear D. Germline CDR1 is LNHDA and CDR2 is SQIVND (reference sequence). Trimming took 5 bases from V and 10 from J, leaving 18 bases between them. The CDR3 consists of 15 residues. CDR3 sequence reads: CASSADGVRRSPLHF. In DNA form, the CDR3 reads TGTGCCAGTAGTGCGGACGGGGTCCGGCGGTCACCCCTCCACTTT.

The chain recombines TRBV6-6 with TRBJ1-1; 9 bases align to TRBD1. The CDR3 consists of 15 residues. Germline loops: CDR1 MNHNY, CDR2 SVGAGI (reference sequence). V dropped 4 bases and J dropped 4; count of bases not matched to a gene: 7. The CDR3 here is CASSLGQGGFTEAFF. In DNA form, the CDR3 reads TGTGCCAGCAGTTTGGGACAGGGAGGGTTCACTGAAGCTTTCTTT.

The chain carries TRBV5-1 and TRBJ2-7; 12 nucleotides align to TRBD2. Unmatched junction bases numbered 11, after V lost 3 bases and J lost 1 base. CDR1 and CDR2 (germline): SGHRS, YFSETQ. The CDR3 sequence is 18 residues long. Here the CDR3 reads CASSSRLPTSGRSYEQYF. The CDR3 DNA is TGCGCCAGCAGCTCGCGCTTACCGACTAGCGGGAGATCCTACGAGCAGTACTTC.

The chain uses TRBV28 and TRBJ1-6; a weak D match, TRBD1 (5 bases). With 8 bases removed from V and 7 bases from J, the gap between germline ends came to 15 bases. Germline CDR1 MDHEN, CDR2 SYDVKM. CDR3 length: 14 amino acids. The CDR3 loop reads CASGLWGGNSPLHF. DNA for the CDR3: TGTGCCAGCGGGCTCTGGGGGGGGAATTCACCCCTCCACTTT. The variable domain in full, completed from reference TRBV28 and TRBJ1-6, reads DVKVTQSSRYLVKRTGEKVFLECVQDMDHENMFWYRQDPGLGLRLIYFSYDVKMKEKGDIPEGYSVSREKKERFSLILESASTNQTSMYLCASGLWGGNSPLHFGNGTRLTVT.

The CDR3 region has the DNA TGTGCCAGCAGCCAACGACAGGGGTCTGGAAACACCATATATTTT. Translated: CASSQRQGSGNTIYF. The chain has TRBV7-2 and TRBJ1-3, with 8 positions matching TRBD1. The CDR3 runs to 15 residues. Per germline, CDR1 SGHTA and CDR2 FQGNSA. After removal of 5 bases from V and 1 base from J, the junction contained 4 bases not matched to a gene.

The chain couples TRBV18 to TRBJ1-4; D call uncertain. Trimming took 2 bases from V and 7 from J, leaving 14 bases between them. Germline assignment: CDR1 KGHSH and CDR2 LQKENI. The CDR3 length is 15 residues. CDR3 loop: CASSPLGEEGEKLFF. The DNA for the CDR3 is TGTGCCAGCTCACCATTGGGAGAGGAGGGTGAAAAACTGTTTTTT.

This chain uses TRBV9 with TRBJ2-7; a possible D gene is TRBD1 (6 bases). The CDR3 runs to 14 residues. Germline assignment: CDR1 SGDLS and CDR2 YYNGEE. V lost 5 bases, J lost 5 bases, and 17 bases lay in between. The CDR3 nucleotides read TGTGCCAGCAGTCAACAGGGTAGGGCTGACGAGCAGTACTTC. Its protein product is CASSQQGRADEQYF.

The count of this clone is one. The V gene is TRBV11-3, the J gene TRBJ2-2, with D perhaps matching TRBD1 (5 bases). Trimming shortened V by 0 bases and J by 7 bases, and 9 bases separated the two germline ends. There are 14 residues in the CDR3. Per the germline V gene, CDR1 is SGHNT and CDR2 is YENEEA. The DNA for the CDR3 is TGTGCCAGCAGCTTAGACCAGGGTCTCGGGGAGCTGTTTTTT. Amino acids: CASSLDQGLGELFF.

The rearrangement joins TRBV27 to TRBJ2-7; TRBD1 matches at 8 bases. V shed 6 bases and J 0 bases; nucleotides not matched to a gene: 7. This CDR3 is built from 15 residues. Germline CDR1 and CDR2: MNHEY and SMNVEV (reference sequence). CDR3: CASRPGQVSSYEQYF. The CDR3 DNA is TGTGCCAGCAGACCGGGACAGGTTAGCTCCTACGAGCAGTACTTC.

This clone was detected a few times. The chain is built from TRBV6-1 and TRBJ1-1, with D possibly matching TRBD1 (5 bases). The CDR3 is 19 amino acids. Germline CDR1 is MNHNS and CDR2 is SASEGT. Trimming left V 1 base short and J 0 bases short, with 21 bases between. In DNA, the CDR3 is TGTGCCAGCAGTGAAGTTCCAGGGACCACCGGGGGGATGAACACTGAAGCTTTCTTT. Encoded protein: CASSEVPGTTGGMNTEAFF.

V and J are TRBV7-8 and TRBJ1-5; TRBD1 matches at 9 bases. The CDR3 runs 17 residues. V lost 4 bases, J lost 2 bases, and 9 bases stayed unmatched. Germline V gives CDR1 SGHVS, CDR2 FQNEAQ. The CDR3 DNA sequence: TGTGCCAGCAGCTCGAGAAATACAGGGGGCGGCAATCAGCCCCAGCATTTT. This codes for CASSSRNTGGGNQPQHF.

CDR3 in amino acids: CASSERSSEANEKLFF. In DNA, the CDR3 is TGCGCCAGCAGTGAGAGGAGCTCGGAGGCTAATGAAAAACTGTTTTTT. The genes are TRBV10-2 and TRBJ1-4; the D is unclear. Germline assignment: CDR1 WSHSY and CDR2 SAAADI. The length of the CDR3 is 16 residues. The V end lost 2 bases, the J end lost 3 bases, and 13 bases lay between the germline ends.

V usage is TRBV5-1 and J usage is TRBJ2-3, with 12 bases that match TRBD1. The CDR3 has 19 residues. The J segment lost 0 bases and the V segment lost 4 bases, leaving 12 bases of the junction unmatched. The germline V gene has CDR1 SGHRS and CDR2 YFSETQ. CDR3 region: CASSPGTGGPGGSTDTQYF. As DNA, the CDR3 is TGCGCCAGCAGCCCCGGGACAGGGGGCCCGGGGGGAAGCACAGATACGCAGTATTTT.